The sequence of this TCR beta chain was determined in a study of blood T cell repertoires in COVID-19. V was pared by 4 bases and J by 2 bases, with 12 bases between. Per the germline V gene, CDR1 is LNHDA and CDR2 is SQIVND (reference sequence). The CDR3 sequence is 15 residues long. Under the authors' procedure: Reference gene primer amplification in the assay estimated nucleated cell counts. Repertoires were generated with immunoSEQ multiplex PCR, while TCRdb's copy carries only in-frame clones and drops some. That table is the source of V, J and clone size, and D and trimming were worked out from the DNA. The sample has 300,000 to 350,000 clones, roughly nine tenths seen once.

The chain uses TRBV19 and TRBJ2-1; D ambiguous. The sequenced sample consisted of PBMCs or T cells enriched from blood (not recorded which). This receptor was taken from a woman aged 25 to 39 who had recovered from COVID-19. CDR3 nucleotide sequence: TGTGCCAGTAGTAAGGATGCAGGCCCCTACAATGAGCAGTTCTTC. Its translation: CASSKDAGPYNEQFF.